The 20 T cell receptor beta chains presented below share a single source sample, sequenced in a study of healthy donors' naive CD4 and CD8 T cells. A linear amplification protocol produced the TCR libraries from 450 to 500 ng of total RNA. One entry per CDR3 protein, called by TCRdb with MiXCR from the reads. The profile shows about 180,000 distinct CDR3 sequences, under 85% of them singletons. Sequencing input: naive CD4+ and CD8+ T cells sorted from blood, pooled from several donors. Source of these receptors: a pool of human donors in good health; the sample pools cells from several healthy donors.

The genes are TRBV9 and TRBJ2-3; no firm D call. Trimming removed 0 bases from V and 5 bases from J, with 7 bases in between. The CDR3 is 13 residues long. Germline V CDR1 and CDR2: SGDLS, YYNGEE. The CDR3 DNA is TGTGCCAGCAGCGTAGCACCGATAGATACGCAGTATTTT. Its translation: CASSVAPIDTQYF.

This chain joins TRBV7-2 and TRBJ1-3, with 8 bases fitting TRBD1. V shed 4 bases, J shed 2 bases, and the junction held 7 bases outside the gene matches. The CDR3 totals 16 residues. Germline V gene data show CDR1 as SGHTA and CDR2 as FQGNSA. The CDR3 reads CASSSSQGATGNTIYF. The CDR3 DNA follows: TGTGCCAGCAGCTCTTCCCAGGGGGCAACTGGAAACACCATATATTTT. Full variable domain (missing parts from reference TRBV7-2 and TRBJ1-3): GAGVSQSPSNKVTEKGKDVELRCDPISGHTALYWYRQSLGQGLEFLIYFQGNSAPDKSGLPSDRFSAERTGGSVSTLTIQRTQQEDSAVYLCASSSSQGATGNTIYFGEGSWLTVV.

This clonotype was observed a handful of times. This chain joins TRBV5-6 and TRBJ2-5; no clear D gene. The V end lost 0 bases, the J end lost 0 bases, and 12 bases lay between the germline ends. The germline V gene has CDR1 SGHDT and CDR2 YYEEEE. This CDR3 has 16 amino acids. Here the CDR3 DNA reads TGTGCCAGCAGCTTGGTGGTCCCACGATACCAAGAGACCCAGTACTTC. Its translation is CASSLVVPRYQETQYF.

This clonotype was seen a handful of times. The chain employs TRBV29-1 and TRBJ2-7; D is ambiguous. V was cut by 6 bases and J by 3 bases, with 9 bases left in between. Germline V gene data show CDR1 as SQVTM and CDR2 as ANQGSEA. CDR3 length: 11 amino acids. CDR3 loop: CSVPSGYEQYF. The CDR3 DNA is TGCAGCGTACCCAGTGGCTACGAGCAGTACTTC.

The chain uses TRBV7-8 and TRBJ2-3; the D gene is possibly TRBD2 (5 bases). V dropped 5 bases and J dropped 4 bases, with 16 bases sitting between them. The CDR3 has 15 residues. From germline, CDR1 is SGHVS and CDR2 FQNEAQ. This CDR3 reads CASSPRMLAADTQYF. The CDR3, as DNA: TGTGCCAGCAGCCCGAGAATGCTAGCCGCAGATACGCAGTATTTT.

V and J are TRBV29-1 and TRBJ2-5, with D perhaps TRBD1 (6 bases). The CDR3 consists of 16 residues. Trimming removed 2 bases at V and 0 bases at J, with 16 bases between. Germline V gene lookup returns CDR1 SQVTM and CDR2 ANQGSEA. As DNA, the CDR3 is TGCAGCGTTGAACCCCGGACAGACAACGACCAAGAGACCCAGTACTTC. Protein: CSVEPRTDNDQETQYF. The full variable domain, with the rest looked up from reference TRBV29-1 and TRBJ2-5, is SAVISQKPSRDICQRGTSLTIQCQVDSQVTMMFWYRQQPGQSLTLIATANQGSEATYESGFVIDKFPISRPNLTFSTLTVSNMSPEDSSIYLCSVEPRTDNDQETQYFGPGTRLLVL.

The chain recombines TRBV29-1 with TRBJ2-7; 10 nucleotides agree with TRBD2. Germline CDR1 is SQVTM and CDR2 is ANQGSEA. Unmatched junction bases numbered 3, after V lost 4 bases and J lost 3 bases. This CDR3 contains 13 residues. CDR3 DNA: TGCAGCGTTGCTAGCGGGAGTGTCTACGAGCAGTACTTC. As protein: CSVASGSVYEQYF.

V is TRBV5-5 and J is TRBJ2-3, with D possibly matching TRBD2 (6 bases). Trimming stripped 4 bases from V and 4 bases from J, with 16 bases between. CDR1 SGHKS and CDR2 YYEKEE come from the germline V gene (reference sequence). The CDR3 is made up of 15 amino acids. The CDR3 sequence: CASSPTSFSADTQYF. The CDR3 coding sequence is TGTGCCAGCAGCCCGACTAGTTTTTCCGCAGATACGCAGTATTTT.

This clonotype appeared once. The chain couples TRBV18 to TRBJ1-1, with 10 bases aligning to TRBD1. The V and J ends lost 2 bases and 6 bases, in that order; junction bases with no gene match: 6. The CDR3 runs 15 residues. The V gene's germline CDR1 is KGHSH and CDR2 LQKENI. CDR3 DNA sequence: TGTGCCAGCTCACCAGTTGGGACAGGGGTCTCTGAAGCTTTCTTT. Its translation: CASSPVGTGVSEAFF.

V gene TRBV19 combines with J gene TRBJ1-5; D gene uncertain. V dropped 3 bases and J dropped 0 bases, with 15 bases sitting between them. Germline V gene data show CDR1 as LNHDA and CDR2 as SQIVND (reference sequence). This CDR3 has 17 amino acids. CDR3 in DNA: TGTGCCAGTAGTATTTTTACGGCAGCCCTTAGCAATCAGCCCCAGCATTTT. Translation: CASSIFTAALSNQPQHF.

V gene TRBV10-3 combines with J gene TRBJ2-7, with 9 bases aligning to TRBD2. This CDR3 has 15 residues. The junction had 5 bases not matched to a gene; V was cut back by 2 bases and J by 3 bases. Per the germline V gene, CDR1 is ENHRY and CDR2 is SYGVKD. The DNA for the CDR3 is TGTGCCATCAGTGAGGGTAGCGGGGGCGTCTACGAGCAGTACTTC. Protein: CAISEGSGGVYEQYF.

The gene calls are TRBV29-1 and TRBJ1-2; the D gene is possibly TRBD1 (5 bases). V was pared by 2 bases and J by 5 bases, with 18 bases between. The germline gives CDR1 SQVTM, CDR2 ANQGSEA. This CDR3 region has 15 residues. The CDR3 DNA sequence: TGCAGCGTTGAATATCGTCTGGGGGACCTTTATGGCTACACCTTC. As protein: CSVEYRLGDLYGYTF.

The rearrangement joins TRBV6-6 to TRBJ2-2; D is perhaps TRBD1 or TRBD2 (5 bases each). Germline lookup yields CDR1 MNHNY and CDR2 SVGAGI (reference sequence). The V gene lost 0 bases and the J gene lost 5 bases, with 22 bases spanning the gap. There are 19 residues in the CDR3. CDR3 amino acids: CASSYSTTGTYQGTGELFF. The DNA for the CDR3 is TGTGCCAGCAGTTACTCGACTACAGGCACGTACCAGGGTACCGGGGAGCTGTTTTTT.

This chain links TRBV19 with TRBJ1-2; the D is unclear. Deletions cut 3 bases from V and 5 bases from J, with 7 bases between. Germline V gene data show CDR1 as LNHDA and CDR2 as SQIVND (reference sequence). The CDR3 is made up of 12 amino acids. The CDR3 nucleotides read TGTGCCAGTAGTATCAACAGATATGGCTACACCTTC. As protein: CASSINRYGYTF.

The chain joins TRBV6-5 to TRBJ2-1; 7 bases are a match to TRBD2. The V gene end was trimmed by 8 bases and the J gene end by 3 bases; junction bases not matched to a gene: 4. Germline CDR1 reads MNHEY; CDR2 reads SVGAGI. The CDR3 extends over 13 amino acids. The CDR3 nucleotides are TGTGCCAGCTCCCGGGACTACTACAATGAGCAGTTCTTC. Protein sequence: CASSRDYYNEQFF.

The chain recombines TRBV5-5 with TRBJ1-1; weak D call: TRBD1 (5 bases). This CDR3 region has 14 residues. CDR1 and CDR2 (germline): SGHKS, YYEKEE (reference sequence). Trimming cost V 4 bases and J 3 bases, with 13 bases left between them. The CDR3 DNA is TGTGCCAGCAGCCAAACAGGTTCGGACACTGAAGCTTTCTTT. It yields the protein CASSQTGSDTEAFF.

The DNA for the CDR3 is TGTGCCAGCAGCTTGGAGGGTAGCGGGGACGAGCAGTACTTC. Its translation: CASSLEGSGDEQYF. The chain couples TRBV5-4 to TRBJ2-7; 8 nucleotides line up with TRBD2. The J segment lost 5 bases and the V segment lost 0 bases, leaving 4 bases of the junction unmatched. Germline V gene sequence: CDR1 SGHNT, CDR2 YYREEE (reference sequence). The CDR3 spans 14 residues.

V and J are TRBV15 and TRBJ1-1; possibly TRBD1 for D (5 bases). CDR1 is LNHNV, CDR2 YYDKDF, per germline (reference sequence). V lost 6 bases and J lost 4, with 12 bases in between. This CDR3 has 13 residues. The CDR3 spells CATRNPGGTEAFF. The CDR3 region has the DNA TGTGCCACCAGGAATCCGGGGGGCACTGAAGCTTTCTTT.

This clonotype was seen a handful of times. The J gene is TRBJ2-1, the V gene TRBV7-6; D is unresolved. Germline loops: CDR1 SGHVS, CDR2 FNYEAQ. With 6 bases removed from V and 4 bases from J, the gap between germline ends came to 7 bases. The CDR3 extends over 12 amino acids. CDR3 protein: CASSDGYNEQFF. The CDR3 DNA sequence: TGTGCCAGCAGTGATGGGTACAATGAGCAGTTCTTC.

The V and J genes are TRBV28 and TRBJ1-5; TRBD1 might be the D (6 bases). Per the germline V gene, CDR1 is MDHEN and CDR2 is SYDVKM. V lost 3 bases, J lost 5 bases, and 14 bases lay in between. This CDR3 has 15 amino acids. Here the CDR3 DNA reads TGTGCCAGCAGTTTGTTGGGGGCCGATTATCAGCCCCAGCATTTT. Encoded protein: CASSLLGADYQPQHF. Full variable domain (outside the CDR3, taken from reference TRBV28 and TRBJ1-5): DVKVTQSSRYLVKRTGEKVFLECVQDMDHENMFWYRQDPGLGLRLIYFSYDVKMKEKGDIPEGYSVSREKKERFSLILESASTNQTSMYLCASSLLGADYQPQHFGDGTRLSIL.